Listed here are 13 T cell receptor beta chains from one sample, sequenced in a study of blood T cell repertoires in COVID-19. Repertoires were generated with immunoSEQ multiplex PCR, while TCRdb's copy carries only in-frame clones and drops some. This sample has under 130,000 clones, with more than 80% found just once. Sequencing was performed on peripheral blood. The receptors stem from a woman aged 80 or over with acute or convalescent COVID-19.

This chain connects TRBV24-1 to TRBJ1-2, with a tentative D call TRBD1 (5 bases). Germline V gene data show CDR1 as KGHDR and CDR2 as SFDVKD. V lost 6 bases, J lost 8 bases, and 15 bases lay in between. This CDR3 has 13 residues. CDR3 loop: CATSLEGSGGYTF. CDR3 DNA sequence: TGTGCCACCAGTTTGGAGGGTTCAGGGGGCTACACCTTC.

The V gene is TRBV5-1, the J gene TRBJ2-7, with D maybe TRBD1 (6 bases). Trimming stripped 2 bases from V and 7 bases from J, with 16 bases between. This CDR3 has 14 residues. Germline V gene data show CDR1 as SGHRS and CDR2 as YFSETQ. CDR3 DNA sequence: TGCGCCAGCAGCTTAGGGGGTGGGGTTGGAGAGCAGTACTTC. It encodes CASSLGGGVGEQYF.

On this clone itself: A junction end diverges from the germline sequence, so it may reflect a read error. The chain links TRBV4-1 to TRBJ2-7; 10 bases align to TRBD2. There are 18 residues in the CDR3. Germline V CDR1 and CDR2: MGHRA, YSYEKL. In DNA, the CDR3 is TGCGCCAGCAGACAAGATCGTAGTAGCGGGGGGTTTAACTACGAGCAGTACTTC. It specifies CASRQDRSSGGFNYEQYF.

The V gene is TRBV4-1, the J gene TRBJ1-1, with D possibly matching TRBD1 (6 bases). The CDR3 runs to 16 residues. V was shortened by 0 bases and J by 2 bases, with 13 bases between the two germline ends. In germline, CDR1 is MGHRA, CDR2 YSYEKL. The CDR3 sequence is CASSQEVTRGNTEAFF. The CDR3 DNA reads TGCGCCAGCAGCCAAGAGGTGACCAGGGGAAACACTGAAGCTTTCTTT.

V gene TRBV7-9 combines with J gene TRBJ1-2, with D perhaps TRBD1 (5 bases). The CDR3 is 14 residues long. Germline V lookup: CDR1 SEHNR, CDR2 FQNEAQ (reference sequence). V was shortened by 5 bases and J by 6 bases, with 16 bases between the two germline ends. CDR3: CASSPRVSANGYTF. The CDR3 DNA is TGTGCCAGCAGCCCCAGGGTGTCAGCAAATGGCTACACCTTC.

V and J are TRBV11-1 and TRBJ1-1; D call uncertain. Trimming stripped 5 bases from V and 5 bases from J, with 12 bases between. Germline-derived CDR1 and CDR2 are SGHAT and FQDESV (reference sequence). CDR3 length: 13 amino acids. The CDR3 here is CASSLDGRTEAFF. CDR3 nucleotides: TGTGCCAGCAGCCTAGACGGGAGAACTGAAGCTTTCTTT.

This clone came up a few times. The chain carries TRBV2 and TRBJ2-7; 8 bases map to TRBD1. From germline, CDR1 is SNHLY and CDR2 FYNNEI. The CDR3 runs 13 residues. Losses at the gene ends were 4 bases for V and 5 bases for J; bases not matched to a gene: 4. CDR3 DNA: TGTGCCAGCAGTGGGACAGGGTTCAACGAGCAGTACTTC. Translating it yields CASSGTGFNEQYF. The entire variable domain, with the rest obtained from reference TRBV2 and TRBJ2-7, is as follows: EPEVTQTPSHQVTQMGQEVILRCVPISNHLYFYWYRQILGQKVEFLVSFYNNEISEKSEIFDDQFSVERPDGSNFTLKIRSTKLEDSAMYFCASSGTGFNEQYFGPGTRLTVT.

This chain connects TRBV7-8 to TRBJ2-5, with D unclear. Trimming took 6 bases from V and 0 from J, leaving 11 bases between them. The CDR3 has 14 amino acids. CDR1 and CDR2 from the germline V gene are SGHVS and FQNEAQ. Written as DNA, the CDR3 is TGTGCCAGCAGACCTAAGAGTGACCAAGAGACCCAGTACTTC. Protein product: CASRPKSDQETQYF.

This chain uses TRBV11-2 with TRBJ2-5; D possibly corresponds to TRBD1 (6 bases). The CDR3 loop spans 16 amino acids. In germline, CDR1 is SGHAT, CDR2 FQNNGV. The V gene lost 1 base and the J gene lost 2 bases, with 14 bases spanning the gap. The DNA for the CDR3 is TGTGCCAGCAGCTTAGTTTTTTGGACAGTGCAAGAGACCCAGTACTTC. This translates into CASSLVFWTVQETQYF.

CDR3 sequence: CASSLALRGGDTQYF. Written as DNA, the CDR3 is TGCGCCAGCAGCTTGGCCCTGCGAGGTGGAGATACGCAGTATTTT. The chain employs TRBV5-1 and TRBJ2-3; D not resolved. Germline loops: CDR1 SGHRS, CDR2 YFSETQ. This CDR3 comprises 15 residues. Trimming shortened V by 0 bases and J by 5 bases, and 13 bases separated the two germline ends.

The V gene is TRBV30, the J gene TRBJ1-1; D gene unclear. With 0 bases removed from V and 7 bases from J, the gap between germline ends came to 9 bases. The V gene's germline CDR1 is GTSNPN and CDR2 SVGIG (reference sequence). This CDR3 comprises 12 residues. CDR3 in DNA: TGTGCCTGGAGTGTACGGGGTAGTGAAGCTTTCTTT. Translating it yields CAWSVRGSEAFF.

This clone occurred a few times. J is TRBJ2-5 and V is TRBV19; 7 nucleotides agree with TRBD2. This CDR3 is built from 15 residues. The ends lost 3 bases at V and 5 bases at J; junction bases unmatched: 9. The germline V gene has CDR1 LNHDA and CDR2 SQIVND (reference sequence). The CDR3: CASSIEVVGGETQYF. The CDR3 DNA follows: TGTGCCAGTAGTATCGAGGTGGTGGGGGGGGAGACCCAGTACTTC.

A note on this clone: Within the sample, other DNA sequences also encode this same CDR3. The chain has TRBV6-5 and TRBJ1-5; unclear D gene. V lost 6 bases, J lost 2 bases, and 8 bases lay in between. The CDR3 consists of 13 residues. CDR1 is MNHEY and CDR2 is SVGAGI in the germline V gene. The CDR3, as DNA: TGTGCCAGCAGCCGGGTTGGCAATCAGCCCCAGCATTTT. It translates to CASSRVGNQPQHF.